These 9 T cell receptor beta chains share one sample of origin, sequenced in a study of vaccination effects on CD4 cells after COVID-19. Their antigens are not known. ViraFEST used viral peptide pools to expand antigen-specific CD4+ T cells before sequencing. Following 10 days of culture, CD4+ T cells were isolated. Vaccinated recipients, who were negative for nucleocapsid antibodies, had no history of SARS-CoV-2 infection. The method was immunoSEQ multiplex PCR; TCRdb's version includes in-frame clones alone and lacks a portion of them. Of around 41,000 clones listed, roughly four fifths are singletons. The source material was CD4+ T cells from PBMCs cultured with SARS-CoV-2 spike peptides, sampled before COVID-19 vaccination. Receptor source: a human donor who received a COVID-19 vaccine.

This chain uses TRBV6-6 with TRBJ2-2; maybe TRBD1 (5 bases). V gave up 6 bases and J gave up 3 bases, with 17 bases separating them. The CDR3 extends over 16 amino acids. Per germline, CDR1 MNHNY and CDR2 SVGAGI (reference sequence). CDR3 protein: CASSNGDSFYTGELFF. CDR3 DNA: TGTGCCAGCAGCAACGGAGACAGTTTTTACACCGGGGAGCTGTTTTTT.

CDR3 sequence (DNA): TGTGCCAGCAGTTTACATACACTCACGGCTTCCTATGGCTACACCTTC. Translated, it gives CASSLHTLTASYGYTF. This chain joins TRBV28 and TRBJ1-2; D gene ambiguous. The CDR3 consists of 16 residues. The germline V gene encodes CDR1 MDHEN and CDR2 SYDVKM. The V end was cut by 2 bases, the J end by 4 bases, with 17 bases between.

The chain joins TRBV18 to TRBJ1-6; maybe TRBD1 (6 bases). V lost 5 bases to trimming and J lost 2 bases, with 10 bases between them. The CDR3 has 15 amino acids. The germline V gene has CDR1 KGHSH and CDR2 LQKENI. CDR3 in amino acids: CASSSQGPYNSPLHF. The CDR3 DNA sequence: TGTGCCAGCTCAAGCCAGGGGCCCTATAATTCACCCCTCCACTTT.

The chain combines TRBV6-4 with TRBJ2-7; D perhaps matches TRBD2 (5 bases). V lost 2 bases to trimming and J lost 6 bases, with 11 bases between them. CDR3 length equals 13 residues. Germline V gene sequence: CDR1 MRHNA, CDR2 SNTAGT. CDR3: CASSDRPGGEQYV. DNA of the CDR3: TGTGCCAGCAGTGACCGCCCCGGAGGCGAGCAGTACGTC.

V usage is TRBV5-6 and J usage is TRBJ1-1, with a possible D match to TRBD1 (5 bases). Trimming left V 3 bases short and J 1 base short, with 13 bases between. The CDR3 length is 15 residues. Germline assignment: CDR1 SGHDT and CDR2 YYEEEE. The CDR3 nucleotides are TGTGCCAGCAGCTCCCCCCGGGGGGGGAACACTGAAGCTTTCTTT. It yields the protein CASSSPRGGNTEAFF.

The chain joins TRBV10-3 to TRBJ1-2, with D uncertain. The V end lost 2 bases, the J end lost 6 bases, and 7 bases lay between the germline ends. From germline, CDR1 is ENHRY and CDR2 SYGVKD. The CDR3 runs 12 residues. CDR3 protein: CAISEGDHGYTF. DNA for the CDR3: TGTGCCATCAGTGAGGGAGATCATGGCTACACCTTC.

The genes are TRBV19 and TRBJ1-5; 7 bases align to TRBD1. V dropped 4 bases and J dropped 8; count of bases not matched to a gene: 11. The CDR3 spans 15 residues. Germline V gene data show CDR1 as LNHDA and CDR2 as SQIVND (reference sequence). CDR3 protein: CASSTQQGFVEPQHF. CDR3 DNA: TGTGCCAGTAGTACTCAACAGGGGTTTGTGGAGCCCCAGCATTTT.

The chain employs TRBV9 and TRBJ2-1; the match to TRBD2 covers 12 bases. CDR1 SGDLS and CDR2 YYNGEE come from the germline V gene. This CDR3 contains 14 residues. Germline trimming cut 1 base from V and 7 bases from J; bases unmatched to any gene: 0. The CDR3 bases are TGTGCCAGCAGCGTACTAGCGGGGGGGAATGAGCAGTTCTTC. Its translation: CASSVLAGGNEQFF.

This clone was observed a handful of times. The J gene is TRBJ1-1, the V gene TRBV4-1; tentatively, D is TRBD1 (5 bases). V gave up 2 bases and J gave up 8 bases, with 21 bases separating them. This CDR3 comprises 16 residues. CDR1 and CDR2 from the germline V gene are MGHRA and YSYEKL. CDR3 nucleotides: TGCGCCAGCAGCCAATTCAAAAGGTCAGAGGGGCAAGAAGCTTTCTTT. This codes for CASSQFKRSEGQEAFF.